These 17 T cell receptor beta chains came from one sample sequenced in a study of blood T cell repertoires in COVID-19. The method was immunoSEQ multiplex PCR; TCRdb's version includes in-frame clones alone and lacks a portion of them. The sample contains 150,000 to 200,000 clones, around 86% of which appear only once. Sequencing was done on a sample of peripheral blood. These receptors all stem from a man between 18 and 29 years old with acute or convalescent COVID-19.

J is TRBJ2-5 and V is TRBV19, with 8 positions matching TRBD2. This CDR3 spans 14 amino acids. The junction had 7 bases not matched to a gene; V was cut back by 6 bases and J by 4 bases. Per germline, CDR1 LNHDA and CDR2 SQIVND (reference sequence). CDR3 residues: CASSPGLAGETQYF. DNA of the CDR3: TGTGCCAGTAGCCCCGGACTAGCAGGAGAGACCCAGTACTTC.

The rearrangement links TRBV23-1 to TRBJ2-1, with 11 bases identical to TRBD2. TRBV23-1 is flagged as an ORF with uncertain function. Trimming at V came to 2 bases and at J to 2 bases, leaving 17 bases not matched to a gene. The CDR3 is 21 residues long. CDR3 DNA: TGCGCCAGCAGTCAACCCGACAAGTTCTTTGCACTAGCGGGGGCCTACAATGAGCAGTTCTTC. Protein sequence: CASSQPDKFFALAGAYNEQFF.

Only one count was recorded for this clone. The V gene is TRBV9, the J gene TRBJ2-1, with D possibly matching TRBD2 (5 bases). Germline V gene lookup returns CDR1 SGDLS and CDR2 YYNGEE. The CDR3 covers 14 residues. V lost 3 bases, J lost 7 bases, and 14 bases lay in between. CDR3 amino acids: CASSAGDSPNEQFF. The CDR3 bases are TGTGCCAGCAGCGCCGGGGATTCTCCAAATGAGCAGTTCTTC.

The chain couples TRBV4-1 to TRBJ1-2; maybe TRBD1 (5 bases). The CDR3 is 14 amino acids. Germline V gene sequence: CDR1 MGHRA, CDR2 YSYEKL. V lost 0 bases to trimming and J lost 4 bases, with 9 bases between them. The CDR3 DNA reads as TGCGCCAGCAGCCAAGACAGGGTCCCCTATGGCTACACCTTC. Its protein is CASSQDRVPYGYTF.

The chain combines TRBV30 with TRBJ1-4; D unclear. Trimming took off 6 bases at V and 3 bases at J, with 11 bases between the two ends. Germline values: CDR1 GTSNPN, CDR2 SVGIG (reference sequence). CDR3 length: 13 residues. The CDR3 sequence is CACGRIANEKLFF. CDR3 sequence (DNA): TGTGCCTGTGGGAGAATTGCTAATGAAAAACTGTTTTTT.

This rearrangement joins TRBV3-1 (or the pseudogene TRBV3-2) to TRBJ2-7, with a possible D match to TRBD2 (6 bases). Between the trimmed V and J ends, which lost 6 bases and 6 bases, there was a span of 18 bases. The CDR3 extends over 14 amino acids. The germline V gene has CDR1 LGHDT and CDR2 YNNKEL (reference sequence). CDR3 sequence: CASSRLGYVGEQYF. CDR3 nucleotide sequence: TGTGCCAGCAGTCGACTAGGGTATGTGGGCGAGCAGTACTTC.

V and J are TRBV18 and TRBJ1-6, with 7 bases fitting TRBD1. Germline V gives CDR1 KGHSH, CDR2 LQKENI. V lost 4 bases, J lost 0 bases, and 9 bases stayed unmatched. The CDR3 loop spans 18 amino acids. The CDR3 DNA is TGTGCCAGCTCACTCTGGGACAGTTACAGCTCCTATAATTCACCCCTCCACTTT. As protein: CASSLWDSYSSYNSPLHF.

CDR3 DNA sequence: TGTGCCAGCAGCCCCAGGCGGGACGCCGGGGCTGAAGCTTTCTTT. This codes for CASSPRRDAGAEAFF. The J gene is TRBJ1-1, the V gene TRBV11-2, with D tentatively TRBD1 (5 bases). Trimming stripped 5 bases from V and 6 bases from J, with 19 bases between. Germline lookup yields CDR1 SGHAT and CDR2 FQNNGV. The CDR3 has 15 residues.

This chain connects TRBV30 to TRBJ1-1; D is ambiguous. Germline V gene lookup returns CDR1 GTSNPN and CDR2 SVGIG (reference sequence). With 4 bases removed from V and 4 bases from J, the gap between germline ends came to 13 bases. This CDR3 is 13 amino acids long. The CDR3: CAWNRRVGTEAFF. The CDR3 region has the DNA TGTGCCTGGAACCGGAGAGTTGGCACTGAAGCTTTCTTT.

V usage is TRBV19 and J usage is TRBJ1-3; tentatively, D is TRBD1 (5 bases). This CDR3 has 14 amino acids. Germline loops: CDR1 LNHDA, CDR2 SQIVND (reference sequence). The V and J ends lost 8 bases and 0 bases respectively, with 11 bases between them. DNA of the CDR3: TGTGCCAGTGACGACAGCCGCTCTGGAAACACCATATATTTT. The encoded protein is CASDDSRSGNTIYF.

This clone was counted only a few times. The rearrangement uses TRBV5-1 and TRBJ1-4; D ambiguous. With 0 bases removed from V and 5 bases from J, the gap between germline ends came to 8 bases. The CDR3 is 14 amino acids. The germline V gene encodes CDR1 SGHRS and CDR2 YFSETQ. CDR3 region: CASSLDSQNEKLFF. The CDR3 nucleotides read TGCGCCAGCAGCTTGGACAGCCAGAATGAAAAACTGTTTTTT.

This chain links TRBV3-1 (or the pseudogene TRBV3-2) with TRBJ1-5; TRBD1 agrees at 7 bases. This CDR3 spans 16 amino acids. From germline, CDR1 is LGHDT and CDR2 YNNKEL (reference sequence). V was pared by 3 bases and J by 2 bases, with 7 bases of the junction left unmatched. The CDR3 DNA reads TGTGCCAGCAGCCAGACAGGGAGTATTGGCAATCAGCCCCAGCATTTT. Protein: CASSQTGSIGNQPQHF.

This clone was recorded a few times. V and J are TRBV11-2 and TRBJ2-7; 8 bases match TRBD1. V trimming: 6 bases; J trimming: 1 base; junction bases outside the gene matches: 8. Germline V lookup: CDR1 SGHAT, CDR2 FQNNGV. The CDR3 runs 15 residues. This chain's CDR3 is CASSSDREASYEQYV. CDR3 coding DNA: TGTGCCAGCAGTTCGGACAGGGAGGCATCCTACGAGCAGTACGTC.

The CDR3 sequence is CASSLSGVNSPLHF. In DNA, the CDR3 is TGCGCCAGCAGCTTGTCCGGGGTAAATTCACCCCTCCACTTT. The V and J genes are TRBV5-1 and TRBJ1-6; D not certain. Germline V gene data show CDR1 as SGHRS and CDR2 as YFSETQ. The CDR3 totals 14 residues. The V end lost 1 base, the J end lost 7 bases, and 9 bases lay between the germline ends. Combining the CDR3 with reference TRBV5-1 and TRBJ1-6 gives the whole variable domain KAGVTQTPRYLIKTRGQQVTLSCSPISGHRSVSWYQQTPGQGLQFLFEYFSETQRNKGNFPGRFSGRQFSNSRSEMNVSTLELGDSALYLCASSLSGVNSPLHFGNGTRLTVT.

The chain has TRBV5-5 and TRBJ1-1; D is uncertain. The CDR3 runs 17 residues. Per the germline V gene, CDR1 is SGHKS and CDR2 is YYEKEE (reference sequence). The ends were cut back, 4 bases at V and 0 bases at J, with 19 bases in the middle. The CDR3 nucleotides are TGTGCCAGCAGCAGCGCCTCGGCAGCAGTCATGAACACTGAAGCTTTCTTT. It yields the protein CASSSASAAVMNTEAFF.

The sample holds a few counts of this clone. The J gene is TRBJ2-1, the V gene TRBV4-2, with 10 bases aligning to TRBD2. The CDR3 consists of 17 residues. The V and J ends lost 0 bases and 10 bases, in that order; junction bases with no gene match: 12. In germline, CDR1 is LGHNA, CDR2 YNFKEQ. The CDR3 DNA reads TGTGCCAGCAGCCAAGATGGGGCGCGTCTAGCGGGGGAGGAGCAGTTCTTC. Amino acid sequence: CASSQDGARLAGEEQFF.

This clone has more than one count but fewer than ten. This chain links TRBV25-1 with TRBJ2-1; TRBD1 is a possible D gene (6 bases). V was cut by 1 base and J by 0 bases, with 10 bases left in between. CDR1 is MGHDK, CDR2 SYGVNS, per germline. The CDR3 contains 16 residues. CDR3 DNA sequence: TGTGCCAGCAGTGAATGGGGGCCGAACTCCTACAATGAGCAGTTCTTC. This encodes CASSEWGPNSYNEQFF.